This T cell receptor beta chain was observed in a study of cytomegalovirus exposure and HLA in healthy donors. Study-wide findings and caveats: More clonal expansion characterized HLA-associated TCR beta chains than equally common others in a later analysis.

CDR3 length: 17 residues. The V and J ends lost 1 base and 1 base, in that order; junction bases with no gene match: 6. Germline-derived CDR1 and CDR2 are SGHVS and FQNEAQ. PCR used 60 Vbeta primers and 13 Jbeta primers. The data were produced by immunoSEQ multiplex PCR, yet TCRdb's version contains in-frame clones alone and is incomplete. The sample lists roughly 120,000 clones, 65% occurring once. A remark on this clone: No antigen is known for it.

The material sequenced was PBMCs. The genes are TRBV7-8 and TRBJ2-5; 10 bases line up with TRBD1. The source is a woman between 40 and 50 years old in good health and CMV-seropositive. The CDR3 nucleotides read TGTGCCAGCAGCTTAGTGCTGACAGGGGGCTTCCAAGAGACCCAGTACTTC. Amino acids: CASSLVLTGGFQETQYF.